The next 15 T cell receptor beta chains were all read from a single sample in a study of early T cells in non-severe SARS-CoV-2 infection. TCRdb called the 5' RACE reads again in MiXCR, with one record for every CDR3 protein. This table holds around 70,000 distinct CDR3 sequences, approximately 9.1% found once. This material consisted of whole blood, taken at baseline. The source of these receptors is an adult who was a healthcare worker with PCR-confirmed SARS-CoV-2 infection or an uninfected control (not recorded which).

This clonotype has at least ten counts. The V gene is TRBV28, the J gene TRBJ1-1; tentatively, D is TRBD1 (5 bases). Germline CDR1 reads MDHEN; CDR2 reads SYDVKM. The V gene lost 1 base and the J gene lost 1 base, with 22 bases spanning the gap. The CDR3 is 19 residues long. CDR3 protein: CASSLSYILRGRPNTEAFF. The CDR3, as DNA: TGTGCCAGCAGTTTATCCTACATCCTTCGGGGCAGGCCGAACACTGAAGCTTTCTTT.

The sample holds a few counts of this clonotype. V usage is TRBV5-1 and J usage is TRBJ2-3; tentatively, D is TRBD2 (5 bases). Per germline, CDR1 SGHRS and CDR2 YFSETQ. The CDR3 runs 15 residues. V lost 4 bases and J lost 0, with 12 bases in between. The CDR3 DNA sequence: TGCGCCAGCAGCCCTGGACTTCTTAGCACAGATACGCAGTATTTT. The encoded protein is CASSPGLLSTDTQYF.

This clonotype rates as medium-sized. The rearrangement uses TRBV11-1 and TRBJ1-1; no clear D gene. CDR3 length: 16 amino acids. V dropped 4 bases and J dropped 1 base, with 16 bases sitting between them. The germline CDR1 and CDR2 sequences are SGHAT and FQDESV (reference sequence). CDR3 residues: CASSSAMDVGNTEAFF. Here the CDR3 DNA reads TGTGCCAGCAGCTCCGCTATGGACGTGGGGAACACTGAAGCTTTCTTT. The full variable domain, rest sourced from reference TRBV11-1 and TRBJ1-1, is EAEVAQSPRYKITEKSQAVAFWCDPISGHATLYWYRQILGQGPELLVQFQDESVVDDSQLPKDRFSAERLKGVDSTLKIQPAELGDSAMYLCASSSAMDVGNTEAFFGQGTRLTVV.

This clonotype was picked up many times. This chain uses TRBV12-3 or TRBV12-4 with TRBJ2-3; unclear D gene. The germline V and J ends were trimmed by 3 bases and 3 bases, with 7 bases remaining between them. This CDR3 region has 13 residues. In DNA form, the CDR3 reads TGTGCCAGCAGTTTTTTACAGACAGATACGCAGTATTTT. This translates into CASSFLQTDTQYF.

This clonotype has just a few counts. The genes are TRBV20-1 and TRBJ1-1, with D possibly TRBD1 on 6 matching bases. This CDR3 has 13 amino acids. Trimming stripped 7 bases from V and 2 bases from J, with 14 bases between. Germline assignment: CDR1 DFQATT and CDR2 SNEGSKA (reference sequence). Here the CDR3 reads CSGATGGNTEAFF. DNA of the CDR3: TGCAGTGGGGCGACAGGCGGAAACACTGAAGCTTTCTTT.

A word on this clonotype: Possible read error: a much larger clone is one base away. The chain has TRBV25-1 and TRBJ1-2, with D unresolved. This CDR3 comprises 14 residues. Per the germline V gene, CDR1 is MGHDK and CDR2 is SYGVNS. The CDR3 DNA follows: TGTGCCAGCAGCGAATCCCCCGTTGCAAGCGGCTACACCTTC. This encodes CASSESPVASGYTF.

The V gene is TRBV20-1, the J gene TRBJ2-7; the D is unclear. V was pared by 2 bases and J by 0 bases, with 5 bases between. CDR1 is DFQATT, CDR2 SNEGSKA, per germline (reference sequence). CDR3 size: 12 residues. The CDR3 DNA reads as TGCAGTGCTAGAAGGAGCTCCTACGAGCAGTACTTC. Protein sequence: CSARRSSYEQYF.

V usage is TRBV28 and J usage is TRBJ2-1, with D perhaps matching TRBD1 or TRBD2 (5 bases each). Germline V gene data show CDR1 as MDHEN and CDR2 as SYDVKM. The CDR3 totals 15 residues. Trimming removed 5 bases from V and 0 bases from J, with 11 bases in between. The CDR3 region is CASSPTRGSYNEQFF. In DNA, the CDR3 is TGTGCCAGCAGTCCCACGAGGGGCTCCTACAATGAGCAGTTCTTC.

CDR3 in DNA: TGTGCCAGCAGTGAGGGGTCAGCGGGAGGGCCAGTCGATACGCAGTATTTT. Encoded protein: CASSEGSAGGPVDTQYF. The V call is TRBV2, the J call TRBJ2-3, with TRBD2 matching over 10 bases. CDR3 length: 17 amino acids. The germline gives CDR1 SNHLY, CDR2 FYNNEI. J gave up 6 bases and V 3 bases, and 12 bases lay outside the gene matches. The whole variable domain, remainder taken from reference TRBV2 and TRBJ2-3, is EPEVTQTPSHQVTQMGQEVILRCVPISNHLYFYWYRQILGQKVEFLVSFYNNEISEKSEIFDDQFSVERPDGSNFTLKIRSTKLEDSAMYFCASSEGSAGGPVDTQYFGPGTRLTVL.

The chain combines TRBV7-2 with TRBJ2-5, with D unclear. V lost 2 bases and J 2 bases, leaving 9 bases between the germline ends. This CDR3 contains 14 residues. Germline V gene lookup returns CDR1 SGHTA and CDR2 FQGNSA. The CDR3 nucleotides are TGTGCCAGCAGCTTACGGCTTTTGCAAGAGACCCAGTACTTC. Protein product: CASSLRLLQETQYF.

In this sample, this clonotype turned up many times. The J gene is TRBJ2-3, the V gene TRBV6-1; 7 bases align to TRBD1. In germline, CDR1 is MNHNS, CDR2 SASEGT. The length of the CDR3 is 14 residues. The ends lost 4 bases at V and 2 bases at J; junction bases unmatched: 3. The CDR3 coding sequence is TGTGCCAGCAGTGCGGACAGGTCCACAGATACGCAGTATTTT. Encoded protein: CASSADRSTDTQYF.

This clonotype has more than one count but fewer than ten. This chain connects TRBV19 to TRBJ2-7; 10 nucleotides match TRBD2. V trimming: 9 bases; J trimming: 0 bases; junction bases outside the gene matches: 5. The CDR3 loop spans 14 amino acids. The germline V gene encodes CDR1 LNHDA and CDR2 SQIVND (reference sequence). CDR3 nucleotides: TGTGCCAGCCGGACTAGCGGCAACTCCTACGAGCAGTACTTC. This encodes CASRTSGNSYEQYF.

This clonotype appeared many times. The CDR3 is CASSIRGLADVEQYF. CDR3 coding DNA: TGTGCCAGTAGTATACGGGGACTAGCCGACGTCGAGCAGTACTTC. The chain recombines TRBV19 with TRBJ2-7; 9 bases are a match to TRBD2. The germline gives CDR1 LNHDA, CDR2 SQIVND (reference sequence). J lost 6 bases, V lost 2 bases, and 8 bases had no gene match. This CDR3 region has 15 residues.

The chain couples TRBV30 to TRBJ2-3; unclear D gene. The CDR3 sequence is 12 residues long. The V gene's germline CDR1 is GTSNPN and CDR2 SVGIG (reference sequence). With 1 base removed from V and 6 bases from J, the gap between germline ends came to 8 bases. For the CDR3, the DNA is TGTGCCTGGAGTGGGGGTGCCGATACGCAGTATTTT. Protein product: CAWSGGADTQYF.

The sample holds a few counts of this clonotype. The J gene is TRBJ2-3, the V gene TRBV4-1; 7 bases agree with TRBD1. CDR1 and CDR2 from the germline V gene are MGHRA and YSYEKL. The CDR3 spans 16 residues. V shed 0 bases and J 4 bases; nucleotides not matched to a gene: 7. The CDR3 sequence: CASSQDTGVIPDTQYF. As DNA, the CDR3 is TGCGCCAGCAGCCAAGATACAGGGGTCATTCCAGATACGCAGTATTTT.